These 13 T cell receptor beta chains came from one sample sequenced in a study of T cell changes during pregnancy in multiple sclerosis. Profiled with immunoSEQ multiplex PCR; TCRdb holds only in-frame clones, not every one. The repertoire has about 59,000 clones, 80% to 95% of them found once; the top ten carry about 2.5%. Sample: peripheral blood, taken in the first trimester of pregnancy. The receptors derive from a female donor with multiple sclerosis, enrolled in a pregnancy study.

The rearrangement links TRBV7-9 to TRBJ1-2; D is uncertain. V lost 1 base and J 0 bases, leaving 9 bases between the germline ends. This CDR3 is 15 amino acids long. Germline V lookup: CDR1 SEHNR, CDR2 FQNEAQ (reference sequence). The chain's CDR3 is CASSLDPVPNYGYTF. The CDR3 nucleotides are TGTGCCAGCAGCTTAGATCCAGTCCCTAACTATGGCTACACCTTC.

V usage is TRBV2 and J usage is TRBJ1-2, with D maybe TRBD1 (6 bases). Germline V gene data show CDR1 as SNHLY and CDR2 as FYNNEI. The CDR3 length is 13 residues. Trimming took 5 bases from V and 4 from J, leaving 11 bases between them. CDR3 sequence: CASSRDTSYGYTF. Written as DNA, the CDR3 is TGTGCCAGCAGTCGGGACACTAGCTATGGCTACACCTTC. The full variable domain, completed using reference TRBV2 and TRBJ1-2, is EPEVTQTPSHQVTQMGQEVILRCVPISNHLYFYWYRQILGQKVEFLVSFYNNEISEKSEIFDDQFSVERPDGSNFTLKIRSTKLEDSAMYFCASSRDTSYGYTFGSGTRLTVV.

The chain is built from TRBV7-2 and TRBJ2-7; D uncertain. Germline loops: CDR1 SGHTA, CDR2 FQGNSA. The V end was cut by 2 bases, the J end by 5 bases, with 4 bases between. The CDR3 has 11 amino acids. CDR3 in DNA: TGTGCCAGCAGCTTAACGGACGAGCAGTACTTC. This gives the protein CASSLTDEQYF.

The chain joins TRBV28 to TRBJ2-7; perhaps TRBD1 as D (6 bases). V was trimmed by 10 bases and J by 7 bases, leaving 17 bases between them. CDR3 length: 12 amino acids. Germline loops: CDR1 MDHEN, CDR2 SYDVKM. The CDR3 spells CATRQALGEQYF. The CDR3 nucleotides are TGTGCCACCAGACAGGCCCTGGGGGAGCAGTACTTC.

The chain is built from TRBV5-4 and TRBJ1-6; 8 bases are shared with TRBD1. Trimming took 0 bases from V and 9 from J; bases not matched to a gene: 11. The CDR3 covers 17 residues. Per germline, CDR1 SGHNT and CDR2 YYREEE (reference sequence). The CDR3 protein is CASSLGPRLDRGSPLHF. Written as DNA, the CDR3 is TGTGCCAGCAGCTTGGGACCCCGCCTCGACAGGGGTTCACCCCTCCACTTT.

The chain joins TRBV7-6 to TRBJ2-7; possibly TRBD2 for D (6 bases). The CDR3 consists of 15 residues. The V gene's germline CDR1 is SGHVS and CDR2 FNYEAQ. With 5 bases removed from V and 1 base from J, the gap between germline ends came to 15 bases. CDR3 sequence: CASSTGGPPSYEQYF. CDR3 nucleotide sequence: TGTGCCAGCAGCACCGGAGGGCCGCCTTCCTACGAGCAGTACTTC.

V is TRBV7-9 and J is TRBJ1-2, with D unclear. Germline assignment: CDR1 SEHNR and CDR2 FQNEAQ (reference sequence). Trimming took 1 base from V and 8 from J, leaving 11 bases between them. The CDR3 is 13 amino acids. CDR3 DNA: TGTGCCAGCAGCTTAGGGGTGGGGAGAGGCTACACCTTC. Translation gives CASSLGVGRGYTF.

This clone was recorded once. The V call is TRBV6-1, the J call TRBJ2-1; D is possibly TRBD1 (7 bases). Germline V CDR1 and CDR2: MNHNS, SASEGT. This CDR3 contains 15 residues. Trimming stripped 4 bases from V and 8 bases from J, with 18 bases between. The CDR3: CASSGGDSPIHEQFF. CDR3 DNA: TGTGCCAGCAGTGGCGGGGACAGTCCAATCCATGAGCAGTTCTTC.

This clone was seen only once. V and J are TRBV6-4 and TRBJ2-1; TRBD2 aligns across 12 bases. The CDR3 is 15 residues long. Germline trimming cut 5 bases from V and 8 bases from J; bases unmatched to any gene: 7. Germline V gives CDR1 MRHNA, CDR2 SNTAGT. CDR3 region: CASSTLAGGTYEQFF. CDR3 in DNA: TGTGCCAGCAGTACACTAGCGGGAGGCACTTATGAGCAGTTCTTC.

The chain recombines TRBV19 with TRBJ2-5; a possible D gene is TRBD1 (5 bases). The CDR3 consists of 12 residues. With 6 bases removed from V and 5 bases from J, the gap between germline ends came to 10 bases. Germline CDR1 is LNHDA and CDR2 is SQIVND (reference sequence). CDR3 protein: CASRQAGETQYF. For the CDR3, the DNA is TGTGCCAGTAGACAAGCAGGGGAGACCCAGTACTTC.

The DNA for the CDR3 is TGCGCCAGCAGCCCGGGACTAGCGGGACACACAGATACGCAGTATTTT. It translates to CASSPGLAGHTDTQYF. This sequence joins TRBV5-1 and TRBJ2-3, with TRBD2 matching 13 bases. The CDR3 contains 16 residues. With 4 bases clipped from V and 2 bases from J, the junction kept 4 bases outside the gene matches. The germline gives CDR1 SGHRS, CDR2 YFSETQ.

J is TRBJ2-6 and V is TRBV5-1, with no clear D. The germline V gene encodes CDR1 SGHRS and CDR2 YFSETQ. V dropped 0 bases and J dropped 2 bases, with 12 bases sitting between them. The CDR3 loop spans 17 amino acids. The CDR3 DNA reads TGCGCCAGCAGCTTGGGTGGCTCTCCAACTGGGGCCAACGTCCTGACTTTC. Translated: CASSLGGSPTGANVLTF.

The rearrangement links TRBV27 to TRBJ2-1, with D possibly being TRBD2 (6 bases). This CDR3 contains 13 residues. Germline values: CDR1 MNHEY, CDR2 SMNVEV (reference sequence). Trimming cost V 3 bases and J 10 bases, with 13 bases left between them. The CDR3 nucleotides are TGTGCCAGCAGTTTTTCGCGGGACCGGGAGCAGTTCTTC. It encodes CASSFSRDREQFF.